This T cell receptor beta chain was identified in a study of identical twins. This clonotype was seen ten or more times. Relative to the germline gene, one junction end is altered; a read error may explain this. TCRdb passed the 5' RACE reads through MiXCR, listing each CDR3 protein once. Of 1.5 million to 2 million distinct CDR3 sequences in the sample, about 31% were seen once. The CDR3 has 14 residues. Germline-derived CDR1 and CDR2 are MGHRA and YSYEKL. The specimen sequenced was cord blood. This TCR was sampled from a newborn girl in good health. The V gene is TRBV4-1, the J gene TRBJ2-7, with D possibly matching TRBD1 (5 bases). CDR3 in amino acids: CASSQGPFSYEQYF. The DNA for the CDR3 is TGTGCCAGCAGTCAGGGCCCATTTTCCTACGAGCAGTACTTC.